This record covers a single TCR beta chain. Its matching antigen is unknown. Trimming left V 7 bases short and J 5 bases short, with 14 bases between. CDR3 length equals 14 residues. Per the germline V gene, CDR1 is MNHEY and CDR2 is SVGAGI. This record comes from a study of T cell responses to AZD1222 COVID-19 vaccine. Study outcomes and limitations: Nearly half of spike-specific TCRs reportedly target unmutated variant regions. It was only a handful of AZD1222 recipients who were seropositive at baseline. A rise in Spike-specific TCR breadth and depth followed two AZD1222 doses.

Profiled with immunoSEQ multiplex PCR; TCRdb holds only in-frame clones, not every one. The sample has about 130,000 clones; about 93% are singletons. The chain couples TRBV6-5 to TRBJ1-4, with a tentative D call TRBD1 (5 bases). Sequenced here: peripheral blood, sampled on day 0 of AZD1222 vaccination. This TCR derives from an adult in good health. As DNA, the CDR3 is TGTGCCAGCAAGGGCCGGGAGGGGAATGAAAAACTGTTTTTT. Translating gives CASKGREGNEKLFF.